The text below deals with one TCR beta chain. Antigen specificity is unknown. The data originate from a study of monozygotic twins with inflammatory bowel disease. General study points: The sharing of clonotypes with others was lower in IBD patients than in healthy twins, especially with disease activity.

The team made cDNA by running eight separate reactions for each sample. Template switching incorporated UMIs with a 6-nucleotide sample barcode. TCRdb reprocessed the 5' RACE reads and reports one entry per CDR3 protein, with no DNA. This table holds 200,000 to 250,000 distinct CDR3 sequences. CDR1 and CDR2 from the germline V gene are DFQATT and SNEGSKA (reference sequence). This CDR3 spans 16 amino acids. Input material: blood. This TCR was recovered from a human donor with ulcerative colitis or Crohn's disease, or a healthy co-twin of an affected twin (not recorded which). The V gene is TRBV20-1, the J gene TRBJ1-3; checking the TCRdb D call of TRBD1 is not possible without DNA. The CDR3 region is CSASAGYLFSGNTIYF.